This TCR beta chain was obtained from a study of identical twins. This CDR3 comprises 12 residues. CDR1 and CDR2 from the germline V gene are DFQATT and SNEGSKA (reference sequence). V was shortened by 6 bases and J by 2 bases, with 10 bases between the two germline ends. The authors used template switching to add a universal primer site and gave cDNA unique molecular identifiers. MiXCR was run by TCRdb on the 5' RACE reads, yielding one entry per CDR3 protein. The data contain a few hundred thousand distinct CDR3 sequences, roughly an eighth of them singletons. Study conclusions and caveats: Out-of-frame alpha sequences shared by twins showed excess low generation probability.

In regard to this clonotype: Its antigen is as yet unknown.

These data also formed part of another study, on yellow fever vaccine responses in identical twins.

The sequencing sample was made of CD4+ T cells sorted from blood. The rearrangement links TRBV20-1 to TRBJ2-5; D call uncertain. This sequence was found in a woman aged 18-29 years in good health. As DNA, the CDR3 is TGCAGTGCCGACAAACGACAAGAGACCCAGTACTTC. This translates into CSADKRQETQYF.